This TCR beta chain was sequenced during a study of regulatory T cells in long-lasting Graves disease. For the study at large: It was over 5 years of antithyroid drugs, with positive TSH receptor antibodies, that meant persistent Graves' disease. Study-level results: Persistent Graves' cases showed lower TCR diversity than newly diagnosed cases. Because few samples were included, accuracy may have been lower. Favored gene segments in persistent disease were TRBV28, TRBJ1-2 and TRBJ2-5.

In building TCR beta libraries, iRepertoire HTBI primers were used together with Arm-PCR of CDR3 regions. Using its own MiXCR run on the multiplex PCR reads, TCRdb lists one record per CDR3 protein. Among 350,000 to 450,000 distinct CDR3 sequences listed, approximately 22% were seen once. Regarding time point: persistent/refractory GD, antithyroid drugs over 5 years with positive TRAb. PBMC-extracted RNA yielded the TCR library. In germline, CDR1 is LGHDT, CDR2 YNNKEL (reference sequence). The CDR3 covers 14 residues. V lost 1 base, J lost 8 bases, and 5 bases stayed unmatched. This clonotype has a count of ten or more. The antigen remains unidentified.

The chain has TRBV3-1 and TRBJ1-2; 9 nucleotides agree with TRBD1. The source of this sequence is a female donor with Graves disease. Specimen: peripheral blood mononuclear cells (PBMCs), collected when the disease was refractory, from a patient treated with antithyroid drugs. The CDR3: CASSQADRGYGYTF. The CDR3 DNA sequence: TGTGCCAGCAGCCAAGCGGACAGGGGATACGGCTACACCTTC.